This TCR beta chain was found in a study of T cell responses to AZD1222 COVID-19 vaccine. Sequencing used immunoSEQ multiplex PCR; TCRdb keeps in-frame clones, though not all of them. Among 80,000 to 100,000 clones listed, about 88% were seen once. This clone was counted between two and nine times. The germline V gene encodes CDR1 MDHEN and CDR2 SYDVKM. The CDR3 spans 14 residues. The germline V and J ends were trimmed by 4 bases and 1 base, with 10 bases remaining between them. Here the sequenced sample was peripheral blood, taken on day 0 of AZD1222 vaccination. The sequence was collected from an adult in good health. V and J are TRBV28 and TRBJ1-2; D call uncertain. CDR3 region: CASSSSPINYGYTF. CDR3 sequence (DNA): TGTGCCAGCAGTTCCTCCCCAATTAACTATGGCTACACCTTC.